The T cell receptor beta chain described here comes from a study of T cells in Graves' hyperthyroidism and ophthalmopathy. At the level of the study: The authors collected peripheral blood at initial diagnosis, before any treatment.

Researchers took RNA transcripts and amplified the TCR beta CDR3 regions from them. The TCR CDR3 first-round RT-PCR relied on the HTBI primer set. TCRdb reprocessed the multiplex PCR reads via MiXCR and lists one record per CDR3 protein. Altogether roughly 380,000 distinct CDR3 sequences are present, roughly 13% being singletons, with the ten largest covering around 5.3%. This clonotype was seen ten or more times. Its antigen is not known. The CDR3 has 16 residues. Germline-derived CDR1 and CDR2 are SNHLY and FYNNEI. J was trimmed by 5 bases and V by 4 bases; bases with no gene match: 7. Overall study results and limits: By a 13 V-J model, ophthalmopathy was set apart from stable hyperthyroidism.

Sequencing input: blood. The chain has TRBV2 and TRBJ2-5; TRBD2 agrees at 13 bases. This sequence originates from a woman aged 18-29 years with Graves' hyperthyroidism. For the CDR3, the DNA is TGTGCCAGCAGTGCCCGGACTAGCGGGAGAGGGGAGACCCAGTACTTC. This encodes CASSARTSGRGETQYF.